This passage covers 14 T cell receptor beta chains from one sample sequenced in a study of shared clonotypes between healthy human individuals. The protocol was immunoSEQ multiplex PCR, while the TCRdb copy is restricted to in-frame clones and leaves out a portion. The data contain roughly 2 million clones, about 94% of them singletons. Naive CD8 populations comprised CD45RO-negative cells positively selected for CCR7, excluding terminally differentiated effector memory CD45RA+ cells. The sample consisted of naive CD8+ T cells sorted from blood. The source is a young man in good health.

The genes are TRBV9 and TRBJ2-3, with D possibly TRBD2 on 5 matching bases. This CDR3 has 16 amino acids. Germline assignment: CDR1 SGDLS and CDR2 YYNGEE. V lost 5 bases and J 6 bases, leaving 22 bases between the germline ends. The CDR3 sequence: CASSDLAGGQADTQYF. In nucleotides, the CDR3 is TGTGCCAGCAGTGACCTCGCTGGAGGCCAAGCGGATACGCAGTATTTT.

This sequence joins TRBV6-1 and TRBJ1-1; the D is unclear. This CDR3 is built from 16 residues. V lost 1 base and J lost 3, with 15 bases in between. Germline V CDR1 and CDR2: MNHNS, SASEGT. The CDR3 bases are TGTGCCAGCAGTGAAGGTTCGGGTCTGGTACACACTGAAGCTTTCTTT. Protein product: CASSEGSGLVHTEAFF.

The CDR3 protein is CASSLVPSGGLGTDTQYF. The CDR3 DNA reads TGTGCCAGCAGCTTAGTTCCTAGCGGGGGACTGGGCACAGATACGCAGTATTTT. This chain connects TRBV7-2 to TRBJ2-3; TRBD2 matches 10 bases. The germline V gene has CDR1 SGHTA and CDR2 FQGNSA. The CDR3 loop spans 18 amino acids. V dropped 1 base and J dropped 1; count of bases not matched to a gene: 8.

The CDR3 DNA reads TGCGCCAGCAGTGTGGACAGGGTAGATGGTGAAGCTTTCTTT. Amino acids: CASSVDRVDGEAFF. This rearrangement joins TRBV10-1 to TRBJ1-1; 8 bases match TRBD1. The J segment lost 7 bases and the V segment lost 4 bases, leaving 8 bases of the junction unmatched. Germline V gives CDR1 WNHNN, CDR2 SYGVQD (reference sequence). The length of the CDR3 is 14 residues.

The chain recombines TRBV19 with TRBJ2-1; TRBD2 might be the D (5 bases). Trimming took off 7 bases at V and 0 bases at J, with 13 bases between the two ends. The CDR3 totals 15 residues. Per the germline V gene, CDR1 is LNHDA and CDR2 is SQIVND (reference sequence). CDR3: CASTESGSSYNEQFF. In DNA, the CDR3 is TGTGCCAGTACCGAGAGCGGAAGCTCCTACAATGAGCAGTTCTTC.

This chain connects TRBV6-5 to TRBJ1-4; no clear D gene. The CDR3 loop spans 16 amino acids. The ends were cut back, 4 bases at V and 2 bases at J, with 14 bases in the middle. CDR1 and CDR2 from the germline V gene are MNHEY and SVGAGI. CDR3 sequence: CASSSFGEGTNEKLFF. CDR3 nucleotides: TGTGCCAGCAGTTCTTTCGGGGAGGGTACTAATGAAAAACTGTTTTTT.

This chain's CDR3 is CASSHTGGGTGELFF. Written as DNA, the CDR3 is TGCGCCAGCAGCCATACGGGGGGCGGCACCGGGGAGCTGTTTTTT. This sequence joins TRBV4-1 and TRBJ2-2; TRBD2 is a possible D gene (7 bases). Per the germline V gene, CDR1 is MGHRA and CDR2 is YSYEKL. Trimming removed 3 bases at V and 4 bases at J, with 12 bases between. This CDR3 is 15 amino acids long.

The chain recombines TRBV9 with TRBJ2-1; D tentatively fits TRBD1 or TRBD2 (5 bases each). This CDR3 has 16 amino acids. V was pared by 3 bases and J by 0 bases, with 13 bases between. CDR1 is SGDLS, CDR2 YYNGEE, per germline. CDR3 bases: TGTGCCAGCAGCGCATGGGACCGCGGCTCCTACAATGAGCAGTTCTTC. Its translation: CASSAWDRGSYNEQFF.

The CDR3, as DNA: TGTGCCAGCAGCTTAGGGGGGCTTACGGACGAGCAGTACTTC. Protein product: CASSLGGLTDEQYF. The rearrangement links TRBV7-9 to TRBJ2-7; D is possibly TRBD1 (6 bases). Trimming removed 1 base from V and 5 bases from J, with 12 bases in between. The germline V gene encodes CDR1 SEHNR and CDR2 FQNEAQ (reference sequence). The CDR3 is 14 residues long.

The CDR3 protein is CASSLEMDRYTEAFF. Written as DNA, the CDR3 is TGTGCCAGCAGCTTAGAGATGGACAGATACACTGAAGCTTTCTTT. This sequence joins TRBV13 and TRBJ1-1; perhaps TRBD1 as D (6 bases). This CDR3 is built from 15 residues. Trimming took 1 base from V and 3 from J, leaving 12 bases between them. From germline, CDR1 is PRHDT and CDR2 FYEKMQ (reference sequence).

This sequence joins TRBV25-1 and TRBJ1-2; possible D gene TRBD1, 5 bases. Germline loops: CDR1 MGHDK, CDR2 SYGVNS. CDR3 length equals 14 residues. Deletions cut 4 bases from V and 4 bases from J, with 13 bases between. The CDR3 coding sequence is TGTGCCAGCAGTGGGTTGACAGAGATCTATGGCTACACCTTC. Translating it yields CASSGLTEIYGYTF.

The chain couples TRBV6-5 to TRBJ1-6; TRBD1 agrees at 7 bases. The CDR3 length is 15 residues. In germline, CDR1 is MNHEY, CDR2 SVGAGI. Trimming took 2 bases from V and 10 from J; bases not matched to a gene: 8. CDR3 protein: CASSYKDRRQSPLHF. The CDR3 DNA is TGTGCCAGCAGTTACAAGGACAGGCGTCAATCACCCCTCCACTTT.

Only one count was recorded for this clone. The chain employs TRBV27 and TRBJ2-2; D is possibly TRBD2 (6 bases). CDR1 MNHEY and CDR2 SMNVEV come from the germline V gene (reference sequence). The CDR3 has 13 amino acids. V shed 1 base and J shed 8 bases, with 8 bases lying between them. The CDR3 nucleotides are TGTGCCAGCAGTTTATTCGGGAGTGGGGAGCTGTTTTTT. It translates to CASSLFGSGELFF.

The V and J genes are TRBV19 and TRBJ1-4; D is perhaps TRBD1 (6 bases). The CDR3 sequence is 15 residues long. V lost 5 bases to trimming and J lost 0 bases, with 10 bases between them. Germline CDR1 reads LNHDA; CDR2 reads SQIVND (reference sequence). CDR3 residues: CASSDRTATNEKLFF. In DNA, the CDR3 is TGTGCCAGTAGTGACCGGACAGCAACTAATGAAAAACTGTTTTTT.